The entry that follows covers one T cell receptor (beta chain) sequence. This specimen comes from a study of T cells after yellow fever vaccination. Study-level background: Libraries from low-cell-number fractions were prepared with the SMART-Seq v4 Ultra Low Input RNA kit.

UMIs and a universal primer site were added when TCR cDNA was made by 5'RACE template switching. TCRdb called the 5' RACE reads again in MiXCR, with one record for every CDR3 protein. The sample gives approximately 260,000 distinct CDR3 sequences, roughly 5% of which show up once; about 3.5% is in the top ten. The CDR3 is made up of 15 amino acids. V was shortened by 0 bases and J by 3 bases, with 9 bases between the two germline ends. Germline V lookup: CDR1 LNHNV, CDR2 YYDKDF (reference sequence). The specimen was CD4+ T cells sorted from PBMCs, collected on the day of the yellow fever booster vaccination. This TCR derives from a young man who received the YFV17D yellow fever vaccine. The chain couples TRBV15 to TRBJ1-5; no reliable D call. The CDR3 region is CATSRDKGINQPQHF. DNA of the CDR3: TGTGCCACCAGCAGAGATAAGGGTATCAATCAGCCCCAGCATTTT.